Presented here are 15 T cell receptor beta chains from one specimen sequenced in a study of shared clonotypes between healthy human individuals. Clones were read by immunoSEQ multiplex PCR, and TCRdb kept only the in-frame ones, dropping some. The sample records about 2.4 million clones, 90% to 95% being singletons. The sequenced sample consisted of naive CD4+ T cells sorted from blood. Specified subset: CD45RA+ positively selected. The receptors were sampled from a man younger than 35 in good health.

The chain joins TRBV7-2 to TRBJ2-7, with D uncertain. Germline V CDR1 and CDR2: SGHTA, FQGNSA. The CDR3 length is 13 residues. The V gene lost 4 bases and the J gene lost 3 bases, with 10 bases spanning the gap. In nucleotides, the CDR3 is TGTGCCAGCAGCTCTCTAGTAAACTACGAGCAGTACTTC. Amino acid sequence: CASSSLVNYEQYF.

V and J are TRBV28 and TRBJ2-7, with D unclear. The CDR3 has 11 residues. Per germline, CDR1 MDHEN and CDR2 SYDVKM. V dropped 5 bases and J dropped 5 bases, with 7 bases sitting between them. The CDR3 bases are TGTGCCAGCAGTATATACCACGAGCAGTACTTC. Translation: CASSIYHEQYF.

The chain is built from TRBV13 and TRBJ2-7; a weak D match, TRBD2 (6 bases). The CDR3 has 15 residues. V lost 2 bases and J 7 bases, leaving 18 bases between the germline ends. The germline gives CDR1 PRHDT, CDR2 FYEKMQ (reference sequence). The CDR3 DNA is TGTGCCAGCAGCTTAATGGGACCCAGCCGGGGGGAGCAGTACTTC. Protein: CASSLMGPSRGEQYF.

In DNA form, the CDR3 reads TGTGCCAGCAGCTTTTCCCCCTCTGGAAACACCATATATTTT. Protein product: CASSFSPSGNTIYF. The chain is built from TRBV7-9 and TRBJ1-3; D gene unclear. Between the trimmed V and J ends, which lost 3 bases and 0 bases, there was a span of 6 bases. Germline V gene sequence: CDR1 SEHNR, CDR2 FQNEAQ (reference sequence). The CDR3 is 14 amino acids.

This rearrangement joins TRBV10-3 to TRBJ2-3; TRBD2 aligns across 7 bases. This CDR3 region has 15 residues. CDR1 ENHRY and CDR2 SYGVKD come from the germline V gene. The J segment lost 1 base and the V segment lost 8 bases, leaving 9 bases of the junction unmatched. CDR3 region: CAIASGLGGTDTQYF. For the CDR3, the DNA is TGTGCCATCGCGTCCGGACTAGGGGGCACAGATACGCAGTATTTT.

The chain combines TRBV2 with TRBJ1-2; D call uncertain. The CDR3 is made up of 13 amino acids. V was cut by 0 bases and J by 7 bases, with 9 bases left in between. The germline gives CDR1 SNHLY, CDR2 FYNNEI. The CDR3 coding sequence is TGTGCCAGCAGTGAAGCACAAGGGTTTGGCTACACCTTC. It specifies CASSEAQGFGYTF.

The chain carries TRBV10-2 and TRBJ2-3; 8 positions match TRBD1. V dropped 6 bases and J dropped 0; count of bases not matched to a gene: 2. The CDR3 totals 14 residues. Germline CDR1 is WSHSY and CDR2 is SAAADI. The CDR3 region is CASRDRASTDTQYF. The CDR3 DNA reads TGCGCCAGCAGGGACAGGGCTAGCACAGATACGCAGTATTTT.

The gene calls are TRBV30 and TRBJ2-7; D remains ambiguous. This CDR3 region has 14 residues. V shed 2 bases and J shed 1 base, with 12 bases lying between them. The germline V gene encodes CDR1 GTSNPN and CDR2 SVGIG (reference sequence). The CDR3 nucleotides are TGTGCCTGGAGTAGGGATCTTGTATCCTACGAGCAGTACTTC. This translates into CAWSRDLVSYEQYF.

The chain recombines TRBV5-6 with TRBJ1-6, with TRBD1 matching 8 bases. CDR3 length: 16 amino acids. Germline V gene lookup returns CDR1 SGHDT and CDR2 YYEEEE. The V and J ends lost 0 bases and 9 bases, in that order; junction bases with no gene match: 8. CDR3 sequence: CASSLESGGASSPLHF. The DNA for the CDR3 is TGTGCCAGCAGCTTGGAATCAGGGGGCGCAAGTTCACCCCTCCACTTT.

In the case of this clone: Additional DNA sequences in this sample encode the identical CDR3. The chain is built from TRBV29-1 and TRBJ1-2; no clear D gene. Germline V gene data show CDR1 as SQVTM and CDR2 as ANQGSEA. The CDR3 loop spans 11 amino acids. V lost 3 bases and J lost 2, with 4 bases in between. CDR3 protein: CSVDGNYGYTF. In nucleotides, the CDR3 is TGCAGCGTTGACGGGAACTATGGCTACACCTTC.

J is TRBJ2-7 and V is TRBV11-2; TRBD1 matches 9 bases. The junction had 7 bases not matched to a gene; V was cut back by 4 bases and J by 3 bases. CDR1 and CDR2 (germline): SGHAT, FQNNGV. This CDR3 has 15 amino acids. CDR3 sequence: CASSSQTGGGYEQYF. The DNA of the CDR3 is TGTGCCAGCAGCTCGCAGACAGGGGGGGGCTACGAGCAGTACTTC.

The chain uses TRBV5-1 and TRBJ2-1; no firm D call. Germline-derived CDR1 and CDR2 are SGHRS and YFSETQ. The CDR3 extends over 12 amino acids. The germline V and J ends were trimmed by 0 bases and 10 bases, with 8 bases remaining between them. CDR3 DNA: TGCGCCAGCAGCTTGGAGGTTGGAGAGCAGTTCTTC. Translation gives CASSLEVGEQFF. Based on the CDR3 plus reference TRBV5-1 and TRBJ2-1, the full variable domain is KAGVTQTPRYLIKTRGQQVTLSCSPISGHRSVSWYQQTPGQGLQFLFEYFSETQRNKGNFPGRFSGRQFSNSRSEMNVSTLELGDSALYLCASSLEVGEQFFGPGTRLTVL.

The V gene is TRBV25-1, the J gene TRBJ1-1, with D tentatively TRBD1 (5 bases). V was cut by 3 bases and J by 6 bases, with 11 bases left in between. Germline V gene data show CDR1 as MGHDK and CDR2 as SYGVNS. The CDR3 loop spans 13 amino acids. The CDR3 bases are TGTGCCAGCAGTGAGGCCGGGACGGCTGAAGCTTTCTTT. Protein: CASSEAGTAEAFF.

CDR3 sequence (DNA): TGCAGCGTTGAACCAAGCCCTAACTATGGCTACACCTTC. Amino acid sequence: CSVEPSPNYGYTF. The V and J genes are TRBV29-1 and TRBJ1-2; D is unclear. With 2 bases removed from V and 0 bases from J, the gap between germline ends came to 7 bases. Germline V gene data show CDR1 as SQVTM and CDR2 as ANQGSEA. The CDR3 loop spans 13 amino acids.

V and J are TRBV5-4 and TRBJ2-7; 12 bases match TRBD2. V was clipped by 4 bases and J by 4 bases; unmatched bases: 3. Per the germline V gene, CDR1 is SGHNT and CDR2 is YYREEE (reference sequence). The CDR3 sequence is 14 residues long. This CDR3 reads CASSVTSGSYEQYF. For the CDR3, the DNA is TGTGCCAGCAGCGTGACTAGCGGGAGTTACGAGCAGTACTTC.